This T cell receptor beta chain was identified in a study of CD8 T cells in Susac syndrome. Study-wide points: In Susac syndrome, the CD4+ T cell repertoires did not show clonal expansion.

cDNA came from approximately 0.5 to 1 ug RNA primed by random hexamers. TCRdb passed the immunoSEQ multiplex PCR reads through MiXCR, listing each CDR3 protein once. The sample has 150,000 or so distinct CDR3 sequences, more than 85% seen once. V lost 5 bases to trimming and J lost 7 bases, with 17 bases between them. This CDR3 has 14 amino acids. For this clonotype: Its antigen is unidentified.

The sequence was collected from a human donor with Susac syndrome. The chain couples TRBV12-3 or TRBV12-4 to TRBJ1-1; D might be TRBD1 (5 bases). The sample taken for sequencing was CD4+ T cells from PBMCs. The CDR3 region has the DNA TGTGCCAGCAGTCGGGACCCAAGTAGGGTTGAAGCTTTCTTT. Translation: CASSRDPSRVEAFF.